This TCR beta chain came from a study of regulatory T cells in long-lasting Graves disease. Study in general: Under 3 months of antithyroid drugs had been taken by newly diagnosed Graves' patients.

This clonotype was observed many times. Time point meaning: newly diagnosed GD, antithyroid drugs for less than 3 months. The TCR library used RNA extracted from PBMCs. Germline CDR1 SGHTA, CDR2 FQGTGA. Trimming took off 5 bases at V and 4 bases at J, with 8 bases between the two ends. The CDR3 is made up of 12 amino acids. Arm-PCR of CDR3 regions with iRepertoire HTBI primers generated TCR beta libraries. TCRdb passed the multiplex PCR reads through MiXCR, listing each CDR3 protein once. The sample records 360,000 or so distinct CDR3 sequences, around 16% being singletons. These data were also filed under a second study, of T cells in Graves' hyperthyroidism and ophthalmopathy.

This clonotype originated in a woman in her late teens or twenties with Graves disease. Specimen: peripheral blood mononuclear cells (PBMCs), collected at new diagnosis, from a patient treated with antithyroid drugs. The chain uses TRBV7-3 and TRBJ2-5; D might be TRBD1 (6 bases). The DNA of the CDR3 is TGTGCCAGCAGCGAACAGGGAGAGACCCAGTACTTC. This codes for CASSEQGETQYF.